The clone carrying this TCR beta chain was seen only a few times. The data were taken from a study of regulatory T cells in long-lasting Graves disease. Both iRepertoire HTBI primers and Arm-PCR of CDR3 regions were used to build the TCR beta libraries. MiXCR, run by TCRdb on the multiplex PCR reads, gives a single entry per CDR3 protein. The sample records around 250,000 distinct CDR3 sequences, roughly 18% being singletons. Germline V gene sequence: CDR1 SGHVS, CDR2 FNYEAQ. Between the trimmed V and J ends, which lost 6 bases and 3 bases, there was a span of 15 bases. CDR3 length: 15 residues. The time point was: newly diagnosed GD, antithyroid drugs for less than 3 months. The TCR library was made from RNA that had been extracted from PBMCs in TRIzol. Separately, the same data were catalogued under a study of T cells in Graves' hyperthyroidism and ophthalmopathy.

Material: peripheral blood mononuclear cells (PBMCs), obtained at new diagnosis, from a patient treated with antithyroid drugs. The chain recombines TRBV7-6 with TRBJ1-5; D is unclear. The sequence was collected from a woman aged 25 to 39 with Graves disease. Here the CDR3 reads CASSPGRLVNQPQHF. In DNA, the CDR3 is TGTGCCAGCAGTCCTGGTAGACTGGTCAATCAGCCCCAGCATTTT.